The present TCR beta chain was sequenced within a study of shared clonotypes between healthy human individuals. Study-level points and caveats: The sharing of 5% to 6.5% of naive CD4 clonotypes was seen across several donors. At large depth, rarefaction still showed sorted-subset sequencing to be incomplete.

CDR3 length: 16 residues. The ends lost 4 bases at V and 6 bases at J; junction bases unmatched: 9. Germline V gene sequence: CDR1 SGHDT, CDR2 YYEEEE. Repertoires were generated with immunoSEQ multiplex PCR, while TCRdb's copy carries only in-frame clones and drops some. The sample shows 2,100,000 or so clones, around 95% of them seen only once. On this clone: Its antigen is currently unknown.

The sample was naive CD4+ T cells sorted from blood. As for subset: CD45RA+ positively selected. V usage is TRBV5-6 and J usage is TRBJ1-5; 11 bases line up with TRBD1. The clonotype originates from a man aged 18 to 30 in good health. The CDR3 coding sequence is TGTGCCAGCAGCCCCGCCGGACAGGGGGCGAGTCAGCCCCAGCATTTT. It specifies CASSPAGQGASQPQHF.